A selection of T cell receptor beta chains follows, all from one sample in a study of blood T cell repertoires in COVID-19. Clones were sequenced by immunoSEQ multiplex PCR, and TCRdb holds only the in-frame ones, with some missing. The sample yields 130,000 or so clones, more than 75% seen once. Sequencing input: peripheral blood. These receptors came from a woman aged 50 to 65 with acute or convalescent COVID-19. The CDR3 runs from the conserved cysteine through the conserved F or W. The D gene is left open where the match is weak. The size of a clone is reported for some rows only, either as once, few or many, or as a class for expanded clones.

clone_size,d_call,v_call,j_call,cdr3_aa,cdr3_nt
-,TRBD2,TRBV25-1,TRBJ2-7,CASSRLAGDMGDYEQYF,TGTGCCAGCAGTAGACTAGCGGGAGATATGGGCGACTACGAGCAGTACTTC
-,-,TRBV6-2/TRBV6-3,TRBJ1-2,CASSQPQLSYGYTF,TGTGCCAGCAGTCAGCCACAGCTGTCCTATGGCTACACCTTC
-,-,TRBV6-2/TRBV6-3,TRBJ1-5,CASSYGGAGQPQHF,TGTGCCAGCAGTTATGGGGGGGCGGGTCAGCCCCAGCATTTT
-,-,TRBV18,TRBJ2-1,CASSPSSSMTEQFF,TGTGCCAGCTCACCCTCTTCTAGCATGACTGAGCAGTTCTTC
-,TRBD2,TRBV11-2,TRBJ2-1,CASSFRLAGYNEQFF,TGTGCCAGCAGCTTCCGACTAGCGGGGTACAATGAGCAGTTCTTC
-,-,TRBV13,TRBJ1-1,CASSPTVLAGAQNTEAFF,TGTGCCAGCAGCCCAACGGTTCTGGCAGGGGCCCAGAACACTGAAGCTTTCTTT
-,TRBD1,TRBV5-1,TRBJ2-3,CASSLTGASTDTQYF,TGCGCCAGCAGCTTAACAGGGGCGAGCACAGATACGCAGTATTTT
-,-,TRBV11-3,TRBJ1-3,CASRLTAGNTIYF,TGTGCCAGCAGATTGACAGCCGGAAACACCATATATTTT
-,-,TRBV9,TRBJ1-6,CASSPLSGGSPLHF,TGTGCCAGCAGCCCCCTATCCGGGGGGTCACCCCTCCACTTT
once,-,TRBV30,TRBJ1-6,CAWSGGRIYNSPLHF,TGTGCCTGGAGTGGCGGGCGGATCTATAATTCACCCCTCCACTTT